This T cell receptor (beta chain) was captured by sequencing in a study of monozygotic twins with inflammatory bowel disease. This CDR3 is built from 14 residues. Germline CDR1 MNHNS, CDR2 SASEGT. TCRdb re-called the 5' RACE reads and shows each CDR3 protein once, DNA omitted. The data show 150,000 to 200,000 distinct CDR3 sequences, and the top ten clones hold under 3.5%. This TCR derives from a human donor with ulcerative colitis or Crohn's disease, or a healthy co-twin of an affected twin (not recorded which). The specimen sequenced was blood. The V and J genes are TRBV6-1 and TRBJ2-5; TCRdb selects TRBD1, and the lack of DNA leaves this call unchecked. The CDR3: CASSPGTTRETQYF.